The entry below gives a single T cell receptor beta chain sequence along with its context. Cohorts were based on clinical histories the participants reported. Resolution of symptoms, clearance, or two negative PCRs was present in recovered Cohort 3 donors. The CDR3 totals 17 residues. Per the germline V gene, CDR1 is MNHEY and CDR2 is SVGEGT. Losses at the gene ends were 2 bases for V and 4 bases for J; bases not matched to a gene: 12. This entry belongs to a study of blood T cell repertoires in COVID-19. Background on the study: The samples span acute and convalescent COVID-19 from the United States, Italy and Spain.

Original processing methods: It was from reference gene primer amplification that nucleated cell counts were estimated. Generated by immunoSEQ multiplex PCR, the TCRdb table keeps only in-frame clones and is missing some. V and J calls and clone size come straight from that table; D and trimming were deduced from the DNA. Of about 320,000 clones listed, more than 90% are singletons. The genes are TRBV6-2 or TRBV6-3 and TRBJ1-1; 8 nucleotides match TRBD1. This receptor was obtained from a man aged 60 to 75 who had recovered from COVID-19. Specimen: PBMCs or T cells enriched from blood (not recorded which). The chain's CDR3 is CASSYTSGGWVSTEAFF. The CDR3, as DNA: TGTGCCAGCAGTTACACCTCAGGGGGCTGGGTCTCCACTGAAGCTTTCTTT.